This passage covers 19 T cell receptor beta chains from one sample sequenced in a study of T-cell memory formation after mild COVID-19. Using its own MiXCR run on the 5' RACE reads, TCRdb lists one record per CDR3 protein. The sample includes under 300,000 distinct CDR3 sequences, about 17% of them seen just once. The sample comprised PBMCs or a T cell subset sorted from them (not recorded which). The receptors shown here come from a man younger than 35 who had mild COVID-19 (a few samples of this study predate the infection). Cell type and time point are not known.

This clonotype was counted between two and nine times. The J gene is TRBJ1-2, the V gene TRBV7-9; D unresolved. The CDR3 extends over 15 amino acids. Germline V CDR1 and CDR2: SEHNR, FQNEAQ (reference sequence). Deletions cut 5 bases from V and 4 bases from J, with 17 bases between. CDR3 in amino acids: CASSPPGPRGYGYTF. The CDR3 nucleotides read TGTGCCAGCAGCCCCCCTGGACCTCGGGGCTATGGCTACACCTTC.

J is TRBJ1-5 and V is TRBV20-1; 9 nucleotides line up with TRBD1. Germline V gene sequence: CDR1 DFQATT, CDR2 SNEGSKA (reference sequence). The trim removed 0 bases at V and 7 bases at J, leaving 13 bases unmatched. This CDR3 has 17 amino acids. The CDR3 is CSARDQAGTGRGQPQHF. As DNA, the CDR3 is TGCAGTGCTAGAGATCAGGCCGGGACAGGGCGTGGACAGCCCCAGCATTTT.

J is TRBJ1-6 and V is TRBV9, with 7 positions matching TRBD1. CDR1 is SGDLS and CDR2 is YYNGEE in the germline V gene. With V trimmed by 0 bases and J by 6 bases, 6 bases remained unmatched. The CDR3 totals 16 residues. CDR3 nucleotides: TGTGCCAGCAGCGTAGAACAAGGGGGCAGTAATTCACCCCTCCACTTT. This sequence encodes CASSVEQGGSNSPLHF. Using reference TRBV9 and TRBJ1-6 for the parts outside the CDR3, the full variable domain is DSGVTQTPKHLITATGQRVTLRCSPRSGDLSVYWYQQSLDQGLQFLIQYYNGEERAKGNILERFSAQQFPDLHSELNLSSLELGDSALYFCASSVEQGGSNSPLHFGNGTRLTVT.

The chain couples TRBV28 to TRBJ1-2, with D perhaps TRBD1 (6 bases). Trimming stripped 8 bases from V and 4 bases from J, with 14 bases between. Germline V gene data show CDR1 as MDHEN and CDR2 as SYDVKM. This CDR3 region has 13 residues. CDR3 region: CASVGQRFYGYTF. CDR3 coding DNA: TGTGCCAGCGTCGGACAGCGGTTCTATGGCTACACCTTC.

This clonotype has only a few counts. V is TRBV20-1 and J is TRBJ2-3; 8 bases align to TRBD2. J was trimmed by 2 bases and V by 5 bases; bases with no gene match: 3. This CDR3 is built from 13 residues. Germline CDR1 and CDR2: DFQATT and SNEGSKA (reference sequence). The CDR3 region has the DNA TGCAGTGCTGGTAGCGGGAACACAGATACGCAGTATTTT. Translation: CSAGSGNTDTQYF.

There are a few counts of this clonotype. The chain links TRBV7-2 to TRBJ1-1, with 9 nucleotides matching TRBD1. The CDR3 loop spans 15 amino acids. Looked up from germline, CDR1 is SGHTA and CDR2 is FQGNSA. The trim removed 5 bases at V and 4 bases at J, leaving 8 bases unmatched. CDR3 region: CASSSQQTGGTEAFF. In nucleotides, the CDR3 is TGTGCCAGCAGCAGCCAACAGACAGGGGGCACTGAAGCTTTCTTT.

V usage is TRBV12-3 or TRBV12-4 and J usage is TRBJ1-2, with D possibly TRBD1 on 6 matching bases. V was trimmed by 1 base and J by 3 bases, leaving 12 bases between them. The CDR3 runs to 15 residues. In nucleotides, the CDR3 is TGTGCCAGCAGTTTAGATTCCGGGGGCCACTATGGCTACACCTTC. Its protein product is CASSLDSGGHYGYTF.

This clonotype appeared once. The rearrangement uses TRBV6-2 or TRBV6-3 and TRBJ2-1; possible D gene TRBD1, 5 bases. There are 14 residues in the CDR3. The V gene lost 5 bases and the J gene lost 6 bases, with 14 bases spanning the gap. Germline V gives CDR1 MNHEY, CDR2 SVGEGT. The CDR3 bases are TGTGCCAGCAGTCTGGGGCCCGCGGCCAATGAGCAGTTCTTC. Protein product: CASSLGPAANEQFF.

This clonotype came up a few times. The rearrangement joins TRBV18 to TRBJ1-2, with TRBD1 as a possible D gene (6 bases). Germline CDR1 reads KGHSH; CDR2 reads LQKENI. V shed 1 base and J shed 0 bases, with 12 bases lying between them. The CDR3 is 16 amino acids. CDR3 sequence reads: CASSPRRTVANYGYTF. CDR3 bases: TGTGCCAGCTCACCACGCAGGACAGTCGCTAACTATGGCTACACCTTC.

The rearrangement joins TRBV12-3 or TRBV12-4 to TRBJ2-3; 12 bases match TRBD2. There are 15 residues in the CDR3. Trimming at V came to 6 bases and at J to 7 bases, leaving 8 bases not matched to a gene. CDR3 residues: CASSPTSGGMNTQYF. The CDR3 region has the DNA TGTGCCAGCAGCCCGACTAGCGGGGGAATGAATACGCAGTATTTT.

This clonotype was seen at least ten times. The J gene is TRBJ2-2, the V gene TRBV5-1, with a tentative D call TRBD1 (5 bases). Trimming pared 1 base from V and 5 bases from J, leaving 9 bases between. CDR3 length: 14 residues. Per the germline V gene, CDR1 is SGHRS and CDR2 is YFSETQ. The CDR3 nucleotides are TGCGCCAGCAGCTTGTGGGGCCGGACCGGGGAGCTGTTTTTT. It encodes CASSLWGRTGELFF.

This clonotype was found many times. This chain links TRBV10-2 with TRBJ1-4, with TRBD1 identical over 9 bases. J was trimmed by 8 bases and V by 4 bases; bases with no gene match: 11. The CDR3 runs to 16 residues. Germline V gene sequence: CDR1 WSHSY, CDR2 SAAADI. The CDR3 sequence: CASSGSTGGGGEKLFF. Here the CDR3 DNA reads TGCGCCAGCAGTGGTTCAACAGGGGGCGGTGGAGAAAAACTGTTTTTT.

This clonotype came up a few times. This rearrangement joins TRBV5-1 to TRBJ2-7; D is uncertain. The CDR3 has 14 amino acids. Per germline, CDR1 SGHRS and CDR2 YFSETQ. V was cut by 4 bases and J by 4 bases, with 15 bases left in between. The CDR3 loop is CASSAYVPGYEQYV. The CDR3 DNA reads TGCGCCAGCAGCGCCTATGTTCCTGGGTACGAGCAGTACGTC.

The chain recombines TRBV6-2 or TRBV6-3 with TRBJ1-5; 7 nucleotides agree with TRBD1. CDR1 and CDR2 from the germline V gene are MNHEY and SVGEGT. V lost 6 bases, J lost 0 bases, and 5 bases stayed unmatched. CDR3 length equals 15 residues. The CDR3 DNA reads TGTGCCAGCAGCCGCAGGGGGAGTAGCAATCAGCCCCAGCATTTT. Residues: CASSRRGSSNQPQHF.

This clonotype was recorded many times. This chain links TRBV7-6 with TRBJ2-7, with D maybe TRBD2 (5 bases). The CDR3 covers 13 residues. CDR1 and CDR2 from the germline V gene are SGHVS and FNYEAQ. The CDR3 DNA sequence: TGTGGGACCGTGTGGGTGGGTTATGCGGGGCAGTACTTC. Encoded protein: CGTVWVGYAGQYF.

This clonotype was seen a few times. The CDR3 nucleotides are TGTGCCAGCAGCCACCCCTGGTCAGGAGGTATGAAGACCCAGTACTTC. Translated, it gives CASSHPWSGGMKTQYF. This chain joins TRBV13 and TRBJ2-5; D is perhaps TRBD2 (5 bases). Germline V CDR1 and CDR2: PRHDT, FYEKMQ (reference sequence). The V end was cut by 5 bases, the J end by 6 bases, with 22 bases between. There are 16 residues in the CDR3.

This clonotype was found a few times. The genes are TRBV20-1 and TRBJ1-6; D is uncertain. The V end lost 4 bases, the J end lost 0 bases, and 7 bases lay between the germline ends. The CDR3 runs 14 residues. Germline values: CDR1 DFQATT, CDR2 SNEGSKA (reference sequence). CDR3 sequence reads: CSAKVGSYNSPLHF. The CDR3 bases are TGCAGTGCTAAGGTTGGCTCCTATAATTCACCCCTCCACTTT.

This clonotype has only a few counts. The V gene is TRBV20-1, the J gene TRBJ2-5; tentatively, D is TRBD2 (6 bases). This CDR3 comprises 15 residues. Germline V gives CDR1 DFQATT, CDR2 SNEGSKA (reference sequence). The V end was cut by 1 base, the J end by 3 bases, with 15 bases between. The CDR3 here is CSARVSGTPKETQYF. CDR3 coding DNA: TGCAGTGCTAGAGTCTCCGGGACTCCCAAAGAGACCCAGTACTTC.

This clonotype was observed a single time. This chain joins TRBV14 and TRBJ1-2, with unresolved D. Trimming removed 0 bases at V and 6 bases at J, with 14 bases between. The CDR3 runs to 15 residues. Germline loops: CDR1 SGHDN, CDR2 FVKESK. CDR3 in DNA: TGTGCCAGCAGCCAAGATCTCCTCCCCGGCGATGGCTACACCTTC. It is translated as CASSQDLLPGDGYTF.